Listed here are 27 T cell receptor beta chains from one sample, sequenced in a study of cytomegalovirus exposure and HLA in healthy donors. Primers: 60 Vbeta forward and 13 Jbeta reverse. Generated by immunoSEQ multiplex PCR, the TCRdb table keeps only in-frame clones and is missing some. The table has more than 150,000 clones, around 85% seen once. Sequencing used PBMCs. All receptors derive from a man aged 35 to 55 in good health and CMV-seropositive.

Concerning this clone: One junction end disagrees with the germline gene, perhaps due to a read error. V and J are TRBV7-7 and TRBJ2-1; D gene unclear. The CDR3 sequence is 13 residues long. CDR1 and CDR2 from the germline V gene are SSHAT and FNYEAQ (reference sequence). The CDR3 here is CASSLGTDNEQFF. CDR3 in DNA: TGTGCTAGCAGCTTAGGCACTGACAATGAGCAGTTCTTC.

J is TRBJ1-2 and V is TRBV13; a possible D gene is TRBD1 (6 bases). This CDR3 has 13 amino acids. V was pared by 5 bases and J by 4 bases, with 11 bases between. Germline assignment: CDR1 PRHDT and CDR2 FYEKMQ (reference sequence). This chain's CDR3 is CASSPRTAYGYTF. CDR3 in DNA: TGTGCCAGCAGCCCCCGGACAGCCTATGGCTACACCTTC. Filled out from reference TRBV13 and TRBJ1-2, the complete variable domain reads AAGVIQSPRHLIKEKRETATLKCYPIPRHDTVYWYQQGPGQDPQFLISFYEKMQSDKGSIPDRFSAQQFSDYHSELNMSSLELGDSALYFCASSPRTAYGYTFGSGTRLTVV.

J is TRBJ1-3 and V is TRBV9; tentatively, D is TRBD1 (6 bases). Germline loops: CDR1 SGDLS, CDR2 YYNGEE. Deletions cut 3 bases from V and 8 bases from J, with 15 bases between. The CDR3 is 14 amino acids. CDR3 coding DNA: TGTGCCAGCAGCGCCGGGACACCTGGGGACACCATATATTTT. This translates into CASSAGTPGDTIYF.

The J gene is TRBJ2-3, the V gene TRBV28; 13 nucleotides align to TRBD2. With V trimmed by 2 bases and J by 6 bases, 5 bases remained unmatched. In germline, CDR1 is MDHEN, CDR2 SYDVKM. This CDR3 comprises 16 residues. The CDR3 nucleotides read TGTGCCAGCAGTTTAGGGACTAGCGGGGAGGGGGATACGCAGTATTTT. Its translation: CASSLGTSGEGDTQYF.

V gene TRBV27 combines with J gene TRBJ2-7, with 7 nucleotides matching TRBD1. CDR3 size: 14 residues. With V trimmed by 6 bases and J by 4 bases, 9 bases remained unmatched. The germline V gene has CDR1 MNHEY and CDR2 SMNVEV (reference sequence). CDR3 residues: CASSPGGRNYEQYF. Here the CDR3 DNA reads TGTGCCAGCAGCCCAGGGGGACGAAATTACGAGCAGTACTTC.

A word on this clone: A read error may produce the germline difference seen at one junction end. The chain uses TRBV7-9 and TRBJ2-7, with D possibly matching TRBD2 (6 bases). This CDR3 region has 12 residues. The germline gives CDR1 SEHNR, CDR2 FQNEAQ (reference sequence). CDR3 region: CSSSSGSDEQYF. As DNA, the CDR3 is TGTTCCAGCAGCTCCGGGAGCGACGAGCAGTACTTC.

The rearrangement joins TRBV30 to TRBJ1-2, with 7 bases that match TRBD1. The CDR3 is 11 amino acids. Germline V lookup: CDR1 GTSNPN, CDR2 SVGIG (reference sequence). The J segment lost 3 bases and the V segment lost 5 bases, leaving 0 bases of the junction unmatched. This CDR3 reads CAWGQDYGYTF. The CDR3 DNA reads as TGTGCCTGGGGACAGGACTATGGCTACACCTTC. Full variable domain (remainder filled in from reference TRBV30 and TRBJ1-2): SQTIHQWPATLVQPVGSPLSLECTVEGTSNPNLYWYRQAAGRGLQLLFYSVGIGQISSEVPQNLSASRPQDRQFILSSKKLLLSDSGFYLCAWGQDYGYTFGSGTRLTVV.

The chain recombines TRBV15 with TRBJ2-7; D is undetermined. From germline, CDR1 is LNHNV and CDR2 YYDKDF (reference sequence). This CDR3 region has 16 residues. Trimming took 5 bases from V and 0 from J, leaving 17 bases between them. This CDR3 is CATSSALGSSSYEQYF. Written as DNA, the CDR3 is TGTGCCACCAGCTCCGCGCTAGGCAGTAGCTCCTACGAGCAGTACTTC.

The CDR3 reads CASSSGGWQYF. In nucleotides, the CDR3 is TGTGCCAGCAGTTCGGGGGGGTGGCAGTACTTC. The chain is built from TRBV27 and TRBJ2-7; TRBD2 aligns across 8 bases. The CDR3 runs to 11 residues. In germline, CDR1 is MNHEY, CDR2 SMNVEV (reference sequence). The V and J ends lost 4 bases and 9 bases, in that order; junction bases with no gene match: 2.

The chain has TRBV5-6 and TRBJ2-7; D may be TRBD1 (6 bases). CDR1 is SGHDT and CDR2 is YYEEEE in the germline V gene. The ends were cut back, 0 bases at V and 2 bases at J, with 6 bases in the middle. The CDR3 spans 13 residues. CDR3 amino acids: CASSLDRAYEQYF. The CDR3 DNA follows: TGTGCCAGCAGCTTGGACAGGGCCTACGAGCAGTACTTC.

The V call is TRBV5-6, the J call TRBJ1-1, with unresolved D. The CDR3 totals 15 residues. Per germline, CDR1 SGHDT and CDR2 YYEEEE. Trimming took off 1 base at V and 1 base at J, with 11 bases between the two ends. CDR3 protein: CASSLLGGENTEAFF. CDR3 bases: TGTGCCAGCAGCTTGCTGGGCGGGGAGAACACTGAAGCTTTCTTT.

This chain joins TRBV6-6 and TRBJ1-1, with 12 bases lining up with TRBD1. CDR3 length: 16 residues. The V segment lost 6 bases and the J segment 5 bases; nucleotides outside the gene matches: 10. Germline V gene sequence: CDR1 MNHNY, CDR2 SVGAGI (reference sequence). The CDR3 reads CASSPGTGGLWTEAFF. The CDR3 DNA sequence: TGTGCCAGCAGCCCCGGGACAGGGGGCTTATGGACTGAAGCTTTCTTT.

The rearrangement joins TRBV4-3 to TRBJ2-3; D uncertain. CDR1 and CDR2 from the germline V gene are LGHNA and YSLEER. V was trimmed by 0 bases and J by 4 bases, leaving 8 bases between them. CDR3 length: 14 residues. The CDR3 region has the DNA TGCGCCAGCAGCCAAGATCGGTGGTCAGATACGCAGTATTTT. It translates to CASSQDRWSDTQYF.

This clone has just one count. This rearrangement joins TRBV18 to TRBJ2-7, with 7 bases aligning to TRBD1. Germline values: CDR1 KGHSH, CDR2 LQKENI. V lost 6 bases to trimming and J lost 2 bases; unmatched junction nucleotides: 10. This CDR3 comprises 15 residues. The CDR3 DNA follows: TGTGCCAGCTCTCAAGAGATACAGGGGACCTACGAGCAGTACTTC. Translating gives CASSQEIQGTYEQYF.

The chain joins TRBV5-1 to TRBJ2-3; TRBD2 matches at 9 bases. The CDR3 sequence is 17 residues long. The junction had 6 bases not matched to a gene; V was cut back by 0 bases and J by 1 base. Germline CDR1 reads SGHRS; CDR2 reads YFSETQ. CDR3 loop: CASSLAVAGGGTDTQYF. The CDR3 DNA reads as TGCGCCAGCAGCTTGGCCGTGGCGGGGGGGGGCACAGATACGCAGTATTTT.

A few counts support this clone. The chain couples TRBV5-1 to TRBJ2-2; maybe TRBD2 (7 bases). This CDR3 has 14 amino acids. The germline V gene has CDR1 SGHRS and CDR2 YFSETQ. Trimming took 2 bases from V and 5 from J, leaving 10 bases between them. For the CDR3, the DNA is TGCGCCAGCAGCTTCGGGGGGCGAACCGGGGAGCTGTTTTTT. Residues: CASSFGGRTGELFF.

On this clone itself: A junction end diverges from the germline sequence, so it may reflect a read error. This sequence joins TRBV7-9 and TRBJ1-5; TRBD1 matches at 9 bases. CDR3 size: 16 residues. CDR1 is SEHNR, CDR2 FQNEAQ, per germline (reference sequence). The CDR3 DNA sequence: TGTTCCAGCAGCTCGGGGGACAGGGCCTCTTTCGAGCCCCAGCATTTT. Its protein product is CSSSSGDRASFEPQHF. Combining the CDR3 with reference TRBV7-9 and TRBJ1-5 gives the whole variable domain DTGVSQNPRHKITKRGQNVTFRCDPISEHNRLYWYRQTLGQGPEFLTYFQNEAQLEKSRLLSDRFSAERPKGSFSTLEIQRTEQGDSAMYLCSSSSGDRASFEPQHFGDGTRLSIL.

The chain is built from TRBV9 and TRBJ2-5, with 11 bases aligning to TRBD1. The last part of the DNA fits TRBJ2-7 better; the J call may be wrong. CDR1 SGDLS and CDR2 YYNGEE come from the germline V gene. The CDR3 has 15 residues. This CDR3 is CASSPRDRGSYEQYF. For the CDR3, the DNA is TGTGCCAGCAGTCCCCGGGACAGGGGGTCCTACGAGCAGTACTTC.

The gene calls are TRBV4-3 and TRBJ1-2, with 8 bases identical to TRBD1. CDR1 is LGHNA and CDR2 is YSLEER in the germline V gene. This CDR3 region has 15 residues. The J segment lost 4 bases and the V segment lost 1 base, leaving 5 bases of the junction unmatched. The CDR3 protein is CASSQGAGTGYGYTF. The CDR3 DNA follows: TGCGCCAGCAGCCAAGGAGCCGGGACAGGCTATGGCTACACCTTC.

The chain couples TRBV19 to TRBJ1-1; 8 bases fit TRBD1. Germline CDR1 LNHDA, CDR2 SQIVND (reference sequence). CDR3 length: 15 amino acids. Trimming removed 11 bases from V and 8 bases from J; junction bases left unmatched: 19. The CDR3 loop reads CAPTEDRVRCSEAFF. Here the CDR3 DNA reads TGTGCCCCGACCGAGGACAGGGTTCGGTGTTCAGAAGCTTTCTTT.

The CDR3 region is CASRLALSSYNEQFF. The CDR3 region has the DNA TGTGCCAGCAGGCTAGCCCTTAGCTCCTACAATGAGCAGTTCTTC. This chain links TRBV27 with TRBJ2-1; a weak D match, TRBD2 (5 bases). The germline V and J ends were trimmed by 6 bases and 0 bases, with 12 bases remaining between them. CDR3 length equals 15 residues. CDR1 is MNHEY and CDR2 is SMNVEV in the germline V gene (reference sequence).

The gene calls are TRBV15 and TRBJ2-7; 8 bases map to TRBD1. V was clipped by 5 bases and J by 5 bases; unmatched bases: 5. This CDR3 contains 13 residues. From germline, CDR1 is LNHNV and CDR2 YYDKDF (reference sequence). In DNA, the CDR3 is TGTGCCACCAGCGACAGGGGTTTCCACGAGCAGTACTTC. As protein: CATSDRGFHEQYF.

V usage is TRBV7-9 and J usage is TRBJ2-6; D unresolved. Looked up from germline, CDR1 is SEHNR and CDR2 is FQNEAQ (reference sequence). CDR3 length: 17 residues. Trimming took 1 base from V and 0 from J, leaving 10 bases between them. The CDR3 coding sequence is TGTGCCAGCAGCTTAGACGGGTCAAGCTCTGGGGCCAACGTCCTGACTTTC. As protein: CASSLDGSSSGANVLTF.

This sequence joins TRBV7-2 and TRBJ1-5; no reliable D call. V shed 5 bases and J shed 5 bases, with 13 bases lying between them. The germline CDR1 and CDR2 sequences are SGHTA and FQGNSA. CDR3 length equals 14 residues. The CDR3 DNA is TGTGCCAGCAGCCCCTCGAGAACGGATCAGCCCCAGCATTTT. It yields the protein CASSPSRTDQPQHF.

The chain combines TRBV27 with TRBJ2-7; TRBD1 aligns across 9 bases. Per the germline V gene, CDR1 is MNHEY and CDR2 is SMNVEV (reference sequence). There are 13 residues in the CDR3. Trimming cost V 6 bases and J 5 bases; bases outside gene matches: 5. The CDR3 nucleotides are TGTGCCAGCAGAAGACAGGGGGATAACGAGCAGTACTTC. This sequence encodes CASRRQGDNEQYF.

This clone was counted once. J is TRBJ2-7 and V is TRBV27; no clear D gene. CDR3 size: 12 residues. In germline, CDR1 is MNHEY, CDR2 SMNVEV (reference sequence). V gave up 8 bases and J gave up 3 bases, with 11 bases separating them. CDR3: CASGTTYYEQYF. In DNA, the CDR3 is TGTGCCAGCGGTACTACCTACTACGAGCAGTACTTC.

The V and J genes are TRBV19 and TRBJ2-5, with a tentative D call TRBD1 (6 bases). Germline CDR1 and CDR2: LNHDA and SQIVND (reference sequence). V lost 4 bases and J lost 0, with 12 bases in between. The CDR3 contains 15 residues. The CDR3: CASSRDNFYQETQYF. The DNA for the CDR3 is TGTGCCAGTAGTAGGGACAACTTTTACCAAGAGACCCAGTACTTC. Supplemented by reference TRBV19 and TRBJ2-5, the full variable domain reads DGGITQSPKYLFRKEGQNVTLSCEQNLNHDAMYWYRQDPGQGLRLIYYSQIVNDFQKGDIAEGYSVSREKKESFPLTVTSAQKNPTAFYLCASSRDNFYQETQYFGPGTRLLVL.